A single sample is the source of the 25 T cell receptor beta chains below, sequenced in a study of OX40 agonist ivuxolimab in advanced cancers. Some clones are missing from TCRdb's copy, which holds only in-frame ones; the method was immunoSEQ multiplex PCR. The sample records tens of thousands of clones, about 80% being singletons. The sample in question was CD4+ or CD8+ T cells sorted from blood, obtained in a trial of the OX40 agonist ivuxolimab. All receptors come from an adult with an advanced solid tumor such as melanoma, head and neck, liver or kidney cancer.

This chain links TRBV5-1 with TRBJ2-3; tentative D call: TRBD2 (5 bases). The germline V gene encodes CDR1 SGHRS and CDR2 YFSETQ. V was trimmed by 4 bases and J by 0 bases, leaving 12 bases between them. The CDR3 has 15 residues. The CDR3 loop is CASSLGADSTDTQYF. The CDR3 DNA reads as TGCGCCAGCAGCCTGGGAGCGGATAGCACAGATACGCAGTATTTT.

This rearrangement joins TRBV5-1 to TRBJ2-1; D is uncertain. Trimming took 0 bases from V and 7 from J, leaving 8 bases between them. This CDR3 is built from 13 residues. CDR1 and CDR2 from the germline V gene are SGHRS and YFSETQ. The CDR3, as DNA: TGCGCCAGCAGCTTGGAATACTGGAATGAGCAGTTCTTC. It is translated as CASSLEYWNEQFF.

The chain has TRBV27 and TRBJ2-7, with D possibly being TRBD1 (5 bases). CDR3 length equals 15 residues. Germline V gene data show CDR1 as MNHEY and CDR2 as SMNVEV (reference sequence). V was pared by 3 bases and J by 4 bases, with 16 bases between. CDR3 DNA sequence: TGTGCCAGCAGTTTGTCTAGGGGCCTGGGTTACGAGCAGTACTTC. It codes for CASSLSRGLGYEQYF.

CDR3 in amino acids: CASRTQGLDEKLFF. CDR3 bases: TGTGCCAGCAGGACACAGGGCTTGGATGAAAAACTGTTTTTT. This chain links TRBV6-1 with TRBJ1-4; TRBD1 might be the D (6 bases). The CDR3 is 14 amino acids. Germline assignment: CDR1 MNHNS and CDR2 SASEGT. V lost 6 bases and J 6 bases, leaving 14 bases between the germline ends.

CDR3 protein: CASSRGRGNEQFF. The CDR3 region has the DNA TGTGCCAGCAGCCGAGGTAGAGGCAATGAGCAGTTCTTC. The chain is built from TRBV5-6 and TRBJ2-1; no reliable D call. The length of the CDR3 is 13 residues. The V end was cut by 4 bases, the J end by 6 bases, with 11 bases between. Germline V gene sequence: CDR1 SGHDT, CDR2 YYEEEE.

The genes are TRBV18 and TRBJ2-7; 9 bases map to TRBD1. After removal of 8 bases from V and 2 bases from J, the junction contained 4 bases not matched to a gene. CDR3 length: 13 residues. Germline V gene lookup returns CDR1 KGHSH and CDR2 LQKENI. This CDR3 is CASEGTGTYEQYF. The CDR3 bases are TGTGCCAGCGAGGGGACAGGGACCTACGAGCAGTACTTC.

V gene TRBV4-1 combines with J gene TRBJ1-1; D is perhaps TRBD1 (6 bases). V lost 1 base, J lost 4 bases, and 13 bases lay in between. In germline, CDR1 is MGHRA, CDR2 YSYEKL. This CDR3 comprises 15 residues. The CDR3 region has the DNA TGCGCCAGCAGCCAAGTCATCACGGGGGCCACTGAAGCTTTCTTT. It translates to CASSQVITGATEAFF.

The rearrangement uses TRBV7-8 and TRBJ2-7, with 7 nucleotides matching TRBD2. The J segment lost 2 bases and the V segment lost 1 base, leaving 5 bases of the junction unmatched. This CDR3 region has 15 residues. CDR1 and CDR2 from the germline V gene are SGHVS and FQNEAQ. The CDR3 coding sequence is TGTGCCAGCAGCTTAGGGGGGGGTCTAGCCTACGAGCAGTACTTC. Amino acid sequence: CASSLGGGLAYEQYF.

DNA for the CDR3: TGTGCCACCAGCACCCGACGACAGGGACATCAGCCCCAGCATTTT. It specifies CATSTRRQGHQPQHF. The chain employs TRBV15 and TRBJ1-5; 7 bases are shared with TRBD1. Germline V CDR1 and CDR2: LNHNV, YYDKDF (reference sequence). The CDR3 covers 15 residues. The J segment lost 5 bases and the V segment lost 4 bases, leaving 8 bases of the junction unmatched.

This clone was detected a few times. CDR3 sequence (DNA): TGTGCCTGGAGTCTTGGCAGCCTTAGCAATCAGCCCCAGCATTTT. Residues: CAWSLGSLSNQPQHF. This rearrangement joins TRBV30 to TRBJ1-5; D is unclear. CDR1 and CDR2 from the germline V gene are GTSNPN and SVGIG (reference sequence). There are 15 residues in the CDR3. V lost 2 bases and J 0 bases, leaving 11 bases between the germline ends.

This chain joins TRBV27 and TRBJ1-1, with D tentatively TRBD1 (5 bases). CDR1 and CDR2 from the germline V gene are MNHEY and SMNVEV (reference sequence). Trimming took off 9 bases at V and 3 bases at J, with 23 bases between the two ends. The CDR3 has 16 amino acids. The DNA of the CDR3 is TGTGCCAGGATACACAGGACGAAGTTGGTGGACACTGAAGCTTTCTTT. Translation: CARIHRTKLVDTEAFF.

The rearrangement joins TRBV4-3 to TRBJ2-1, with TRBD2 matching 8 bases. The CDR3 extends over 17 amino acids. Looked up from germline, CDR1 is LGHNA and CDR2 is YSLEER. V lost 0 bases, J lost 7 bases, and 11 bases stayed unmatched. Here the CDR3 reads CASSQEWAGGAINEQFF. The DNA of the CDR3 is TGCGCCAGCAGCCAAGAATGGGCCGGGGGGGCCATTAATGAGCAGTTCTTC.

This clone appeared a single time. CDR3 in amino acids: CASSQVDADSGNTIYF. CDR3 nucleotide sequence: TGTGCCAGCAGCCAAGTGGACGCAGACTCTGGAAACACCATATATTTT. The chain links TRBV5-5 to TRBJ1-3; D unresolved. Deletions cut 4 bases from V and 0 bases from J, with 14 bases between. The CDR3 runs to 16 residues. Germline CDR1 SGHKS, CDR2 YYEKEE (reference sequence).

V is TRBV27 and J is TRBJ1-1; TRBD1 might be the D (6 bases). The CDR3 is 13 amino acids. The germline gives CDR1 MNHEY, CDR2 SMNVEV (reference sequence). Trimming shortened V by 4 bases and J by 6 bases, and 12 bases separated the two germline ends. CDR3 residues: CASSSLTGPEAFF. CDR3 DNA: TGTGCCAGCAGTTCGTTGACAGGCCCTGAAGCTTTCTTT.

The chain recombines TRBV5-1 with TRBJ1-5; 10 bases are shared with TRBD1. In germline, CDR1 is SGHRS, CDR2 YFSETQ. The CDR3 consists of 15 residues. Trimming removed 2 bases from V and 4 bases from J; junction bases left unmatched: 3. The CDR3 reads CASSLGTGVNQPQHF. The CDR3 bases are TGCGCCAGCAGCTTAGGGACAGGGGTAAATCAGCCCCAGCATTTT.

The V gene is TRBV27, the J gene TRBJ2-3; TRBD1 matches at 8 bases. This CDR3 comprises 15 residues. Germline trimming cut 7 bases from V and 4 bases from J; bases unmatched to any gene: 10. The germline V gene encodes CDR1 MNHEY and CDR2 SMNVEV (reference sequence). The CDR3 nucleotides are TGTGCCAGCACCTCCCTCGACAGGGGCGCAGATACGCAGTATTTT. Encoded protein: CASTSLDRGADTQYF.

V usage is TRBV5-6 and J usage is TRBJ2-7; TRBD2 aligns across 7 bases. V shed 3 bases and J 1 base; nucleotides not matched to a gene: 7. This CDR3 region has 15 residues. CDR1 is SGHDT, CDR2 YYEEEE, per germline. In DNA form, the CDR3 reads TGTGCCAGCAGCTCCTTAGCGGGCGGGTCCTACGAGCAGTACTTC. Amino acid sequence: CASSSLAGGSYEQYF.

The rearrangement uses TRBV27 and TRBJ2-7; 7 nucleotides match TRBD2. Trimming took 2 bases from V and 7 from J; bases not matched to a gene: 8. CDR1 is MNHEY, CDR2 SMNVEV, per germline (reference sequence). This CDR3 spans 14 amino acids. The CDR3 sequence is CASSLREGHREQYF. In DNA, the CDR3 is TGTGCCAGCAGTTTAAGGGAGGGCCATCGGGAGCAGTACTTC.

Sample share makes this clone medium-sized. J is TRBJ1-1 and V is TRBV6-1; no clear D. The V end was cut by 1 base, the J end by 0 bases, with 12 bases between. Germline V gene data show CDR1 as MNHNS and CDR2 as SASEGT. The CDR3 has 16 residues. The CDR3 nucleotides are TGTGCCAGCAGTGAAGGAGCCGGATTCATGAACACTGAAGCTTTCTTT. Amino acids: CASSEGAGFMNTEAFF.

This clone was counted only a few times. The rearrangement joins TRBV7-9 to TRBJ2-2, with D perhaps TRBD1 (6 bases). CDR3 size: 14 residues. Germline V gene data show CDR1 as SEHNR and CDR2 as FQNEAQ (reference sequence). Trimming took off 4 bases at V and 6 bases at J, with 12 bases between the two ends. The CDR3 DNA is TGTGCCAGCAGCTCAACAGGGAATCCCGGGGAGCTGTTTTTT. The encoded protein is CASSSTGNPGELFF.

The chain employs TRBV7-3 and TRBJ2-5; D is undetermined. Per germline, CDR1 SGHTA and CDR2 FQGTGA. V dropped 0 bases and J dropped 4 bases, with 6 bases sitting between them. The CDR3 has 13 residues. DNA for the CDR3: TGTGCCAGCAGCTTAACTGTAGGAGAGACCCAGTACTTC. Amino acid sequence: CASSLTVGETQYF. The entire variable domain, with the rest obtained from reference TRBV7-3 and TRBJ2-5, is as follows: GAGVSQTPSNKVTEKGKYVELRCDPISGHTALYWYRQSLGQGPEFLIYFQGTGAADDSGLPNDRFFAVRPEGSVSTLKIQRTERGDSAVYLCASSLTVGETQYFGPGTRLLVL.

The rearrangement links TRBV13 to TRBJ2-3; perhaps TRBD2 as D (5 bases). In germline, CDR1 is PRHDT, CDR2 FYEKMQ (reference sequence). This CDR3 spans 12 amino acids. V was shortened by 0 bases and J by 8 bases, with 6 bases between the two germline ends. The CDR3 protein is CASSLGGGTQYF. CDR3 nucleotide sequence: TGTGCCAGCAGCTTAGGAGGAGGTACGCAGTATTTT.

The V call is TRBV29-1, the J call TRBJ1-2, with 10 bases matching TRBD1. The CDR3 totals 14 residues. Per the germline V gene, CDR1 is SQVTM and CDR2 is ANQGSEA. With 7 bases clipped from V and 8 bases from J, the junction kept 13 bases outside the gene matches. The CDR3 region has the DNA TGCAGCGCACGGGGGACAGGGGCCAGCGGAGGCTACACCTTC. It codes for CSARGTGASGGYTF.

CDR3: CASSTGTGGSNSPLHF. The CDR3 coding sequence is TGCGCCAGCAGCACAGGAACAGGGGGCTCTAATTCACCCCTCCACTTT. V is TRBV5-1 and J is TRBJ1-6; TRBD1 aligns across 9 bases. Germline values: CDR1 SGHRS, CDR2 YFSETQ. The J segment lost 6 bases and the V segment lost 4 bases, leaving 8 bases of the junction unmatched. CDR3 length: 16 amino acids.

J is TRBJ1-1 and V is TRBV27; D is ambiguous. Germline CDR1 and CDR2: MNHEY and SMNVEV (reference sequence). V gave up 2 bases and J gave up 5 bases, with 9 bases separating them. This CDR3 contains 13 residues. The CDR3 sequence: CASSLRTTTEAFF. The CDR3, as DNA: TGTGCCAGCAGTTTAAGGACGACGACTGAAGCTTTCTTT.